The rows below give T cell receptor beta chains drawn from one sample of a study of blood T cell repertoires in COVID-19. Sequencing was performed with immunoSEQ multiplex PCR; in TCRdb, only in-frame clones are kept and a portion is missing. The data show under 130,000 clones, more than 70% seen once. Sequencing was performed on peripheral blood. These receptors came from a woman aged 80 or over in a cohort sampled during active COVID-19. Both conserved end residues are part of each CDR3. Each record gives: clone size, J gene, D gene, CDR3 length, V gene, CDR3 DNA, CDR3 protein. D genes are given only for firm matches. Size values are once, few and many counts, or a class for expanded clones, and some rows have none.

- TRBJ2-3 - 15 TRBV5-1 TGCGCCAGCAGCTTGGCGACCACAGGCACAGATACGCAGTATTTT CASSLATTGTDTQYF
- TRBJ2-2 - 14 TRBV2 TGTGCCAGCAGTGGTGGCAGGAACACCGGGGAGCTGTTTTTT CASSGGRNTGELFF
- TRBJ1-3 TRBD1 16 TRBV5-1 TGCGCCAGCAGCTTGGACAGGGGTTACTCTGGAAACACCATATATTTT CASSLDRGYSGNTIYF
- TRBJ1-1 - 12 TRBV28 TGTGCCAGCAGCCAAGACAGGCCTGAAGCTTTCTTT CASSQDRPEAFF
- TRBJ1-1 - 13 TRBV3-1/TRBV3-2 TGTGCCAGCAGCCAAGCCCGGGGCACTGAAGCTTTCTTT CASSQARGTEAFF
- TRBJ1-1 - 11 TRBV12-3/TRBV12-4 TGTGCCAGCAATCCCCAGAACGAAGCTTTCTTT CASNPQNEAFF
- TRBJ2-7 TRBD2 16 TRBV7-2 TGTGCCAGCAGCTTTTGGGGGGGAGTGAGTACCTACGAGCAGTACTTC CASSFWGGVSTYEQYF
- TRBJ2-1 - 15 TRBV27 TGTGCCAGCAGTTTACGCGGGGGCCAAAACAATGAGCAGTTCTTC CASSLRGGQNNEQFF
- TRBJ1-3 TRBD1 15 TRBV5-1 TGCGCCAGCAGCGTGGAGGGGGCGCGGGGAAACACCATATATTTT CASSVEGARGNTIYF
once TRBJ2-2 - 16 TRBV5-1 TGCGCCAGCAGCCTCGGAGGAGCCCCAAAAACCGGGGAGCTGTTTTTT CASSLGGAPKTGELFF
few TRBJ1-3 - 14 TRBV5-5 TGTGCCAGCAGCTTGGCCGGGTACGGAAACACCATATATTTT CASSLAGYGNTIYF
- TRBJ1-4 TRBD1 14 TRBV5-4 TGTGCCAGCAGCAGGGACAGCTATAATGAAAAACTGTTTTTT CASSRDSYNEKLFF
- TRBJ2-5 TRBD2 14 TRBV5-1 TGCGCCAGCAACCCGGGACTAGTGAAAGAGACCCAGTACTTC CASNPGLVKETQYF
- TRBJ1-5 - 14 TRBV7-2 TGTGCCAGCAGCCCGCGGATCATGGATCAGCCCCAGCATTTT CASSPRIMDQPQHF
- TRBJ2-7 TRBD2 16 TRBV7-2 TGTGCCAGCAGCGGACGGACTAGCGGGCTCCTCTACGAGCAGTACTTC CASSGRTSGLLYEQYF
- TRBJ1-3 - 15 TRBV6-5 TGTGCCAGCAGGGGGGGACCGATCTCTGGAAACACCATATATTTT CASRGGPISGNTIYF
- TRBJ2-1 TRBD2 16 TRBV4-1 TGCGCCAGCAGCCATTTCGGACTAGCGGGATCCAATGAGCAGTTCTTC CASSHFGLAGSNEQFF
- TRBJ2-2 TRBD2 17 TRBV19 TGTGCCAGTAGTGGAGTAGCGGGACCGATACCAATGGGGGAGCTGTTTTTT CASSGVAGPIPMGELFF
- TRBJ1-5 TRBD1 15 TRBV28 TGTGCCAGCAGGGTCCCGACAGGGTCCAATCAGCCCCAGCATTTT CASRVPTGSNQPQHF
- TRBJ2-3 TRBD2 17 TRBV5-1 TGCGCCAGCAGCCTGGGACTAGCGGGGGGCCCTGGGGATACGCAGTATTTT CASSLGLAGGPGDTQYF
- TRBJ1-4 TRBD1 16 TRBV5-1 TGCGCCAGCAGCCTCGGGACAGGGGGTCGGGTTGAAAAACTGTTTTTT CASSLGTGGRVEKLFF
- TRBJ1-5 - 16 TRBV19 TGTGCCAGTAGTATAGCCAACAGGGCCCCCCCTCAGCCCCAGCATTTT CASSIANRAPPQPQHF
- TRBJ1-2 - 13 TRBV28 TGTGCCAGCAGTACCAGGGGTTCCTATGGCTACACCTTC CASSTRGSYGYTF
- TRBJ2-5 - 13 TRBV29-1 TGCAGCGTTGAGCCGGGAAGCCAAGAGACCCAGTACTTC CSVEPGSQETQYF
- TRBJ2-7 - 14 TRBV19 TGTGCCAGTAGTAGAACAGGTTATTCCTACGAGCAGTACTTC CASSRTGYSYEQYF
- TRBJ2-7 TRBD1 14 TRBV9 TGTGCCAGCAGCCCCCGACAGGGTCCCTACGAGCAGTACTTC CASSPRQGPYEQYF
- TRBJ1-2 - 15 TRBV3-1/TRBV3-2 TGTGCCAGCAGCCAAGGGGTCCCGCGGAACTATGGCTACACCTTC CASSQGVPRNYGYTF